This T cell receptor (beta chain) was found in a study of T cells after yellow fever vaccination. Study observations and caveats: Clones from primary vaccination mostly reappeared after the booster (around 96% CD4, about 88% CD8). FACS-sorted repertoires could harbor abundant contaminating bulk-population clonotypes. Shared CD4/CD8 clonotypes were a small share, likely from convergent recombination.

The V and J ends lost 6 bases and 5 bases, in that order; junction bases with no gene match: 7. CDR3 size: 14 residues. A word on this clonotype: As yet, its antigen is unknown.

5'RACE template switching produced TCR cDNA carrying a universal primer site and UMIs. TCRdb reprocessed the 5' RACE reads with MiXCR, giving one entry per CDR3 protein. The table has some 300,000 distinct CDR3 sequences, about 8.3% seen once; the top ten hold roughly 18%. This TCR came from a man younger than 35 who received the YFV17D yellow fever vaccine. The V call is TRBV12-3 or TRBV12-4, the J call TRBJ1-5, with 7 bases matching TRBD1. Sequencing was performed on PBMCs, taken roughly 47 days after the first yellow fever vaccination. The CDR3 region has the DNA TGTGCCAGCAGATCCGGGACAGATTATCAGCCCCAGCATTTT. Amino acid sequence: CASRSGTDYQPQHF.